Listed below are T cell receptor beta chains from one sample, sequenced in a study of T-cell reconstitution after alpha-beta-depleted transplantation in children. TCRdb ran MiXCR on the PCR reads and lists one entry per CDR3 protein. The sample yields 500,000 to 650,000 distinct CDR3 sequences, over 10% seen once. The starting material was PBMCs, mostly from graft donor cells, obtained 360 days after TCRalphabeta/CD19-depleted stem cell transplant. These receptors were collected from a male patient between 5 and 17 years old who had a stem cell transplant for acute myeloid leukemia, so the T cells may come from the graft donor. The CDR3 runs from the conserved cysteine through the conserved F or W. Each record gives: V gene, CDR3 length, J gene, clone size, D gene, CDR3 protein, CDR3 DNA. The D gene is left open where the match is weak. Clone size is stated in some rows and not others, as once, few, many or a class when expanded.

v_gene: TRBV20-1
len: 15
j_gene: TRBJ1-6
abundance: few
d_gene: NA
CDR3aa: CSARGVPSYNSPLHF
CDR3nt: TGCAGTGCGAGAGGCGTACCCTCCTATAATTCACCCCTCCACTTT

v_gene: TRBV5-1
len: 15
j_gene: TRBJ2-1
abundance: few
d_gene: TRBD2
CDR3aa: CASSPPAGVYNEQFF
CDR3nt: TGCGCCAGCAGCCCTCCAGCGGGGGTCTACAATGAGCAGTTCTTC

v_gene: TRBV24-1
len: 17
j_gene: TRBJ2-2
abundance: NA
d_gene: NA
CDR3aa: CATSDPGLVRVPGELFF
CDR3nt: TGTGCCACCAGTGACCCGGGACTTGTTCGGGTGCCCGGGGAGCTGTTTTTT

v_gene: TRBV7-2
len: 16
j_gene: TRBJ2-7
abundance: NA
d_gene: TRBD2
CDR3aa: CASSLARTSGRWEQYF
CDR3nt: TGTGCCAGCAGCTTAGCACGGACTAGCGGGAGGTGGGAGCAGTACTTC

v_gene: TRBV6-2/TRBV6-3
len: 18
j_gene: TRBJ2-2
abundance: few
d_gene: TRBD2
CDR3aa: CASSYSNLAGGPTGELFF
CDR3nt: TGTGCCAGCAGTTACTCGAACCTAGCGGGAGGGCCTACCGGGGAGCTGTTTTTT

v_gene: TRBV7-9
len: 14
j_gene: TRBJ2-5
abundance: few
d_gene: NA
CDR3aa: CASSLLALKETQYF
CDR3nt: TGTGCCAGCAGCTTACTAGCGCTGAAAGAGACCCAGTACTTC

v_gene: TRBV20-1
len: 13
j_gene: TRBJ2-7
abundance: NA
d_gene: NA
CDR3aa: CSATSTVGIEQYF
CDR3nt: TGCAGTGCTACGTCGACAGTGGGGATAGAGCAGTACTTC

v_gene: TRBV28
len: 18
j_gene: TRBJ2-4
abundance: many
d_gene: NA
CDR3aa: CASTIEQGMGSAKNIQYF
CDR3nt: TGTGCCAGCACGATCGAGCAGGGTATGGGGTCAGCCAAAAACATTCAGTACTTC

v_gene: TRBV5-1
len: 14
j_gene: TRBJ2-1
abundance: NA
d_gene: TRBD2
CDR3aa: CASRLAGSNNEQFF
CDR3nt: TGCGCCAGCAGACTAGCGGGATCCAACAATGAGCAGTTCTTC

v_gene: TRBV28
len: 16
j_gene: TRBJ2-4
abundance: few
d_gene: TRBD2
CDR3aa: CASSCRTSDGKNIQYF
CDR3nt: TGTGCCAGCAGTTGCAGGACTAGCGACGGCAAAAACATTCAGTACTTC

v_gene: TRBV7-2
len: 16
j_gene: TRBJ2-7
abundance: NA
d_gene: TRBD2
CDR3aa: CASSLAPTSATYEQYF
CDR3nt: TGTGCCAGCAGCTTAGCCCCCACTAGCGCGACCTACGAGCAGTACTTC

v_gene: TRBV7-9
len: 17
j_gene: TRBJ2-1
abundance: few
d_gene: TRBD2
CDR3aa: CASSPRLAGVYYNEQFF
CDR3nt: TGTGCCAGCAGCCCCCGTTTAGCGGGAGTCTACTACAATGAGCAGTTCTTC

v_gene: TRBV20-1
len: 14
j_gene: TRBJ2-7
abundance: few
d_gene: TRBD2
CDR3aa: CSAGLAGGDYEQYF
CDR3nt: TGCAGTGCCGGACTAGCGGGAGGGGACTACGAGCAGTACTTC

v_gene: TRBV11-2
len: 16
j_gene: TRBJ2-3
abundance: few
d_gene: NA
CDR3aa: CASSYRRAGGTDTQYF
CDR3nt: TGTGCCAGCAGCTACCGGAGGGCCGGGGGCACAGATACGCAGTATTTT

v_gene: TRBV21-1
len: 17
j_gene: TRBJ2-2
abundance: few
d_gene: NA
CDR3aa: CATWPRRPYSNTGELFF
CDR3nt: TGTGCCACCTGGCCCCGCAGACCATACTCGAACACCGGGGAGCTGTTTTTT

v_gene: TRBV20-1
len: 16
j_gene: TRBJ1-4
abundance: many
d_gene: TRBD1
CDR3aa: CSARDHRPGGGEKLFF
CDR3nt: TGCAGTGCTAGAGATCATAGACCAGGGGGCGGAGAAAAACTGTTTTTT

v_gene: TRBV14
len: 16
j_gene: TRBJ2-1
abundance: NA
d_gene: NA
CDR3aa: CASSRKWGTTYNEQFF
CDR3nt: TGTGCCAGCAGCCGCAAATGGGGGACGACCTACAATGAGCAGTTCTTC

v_gene: TRBV4-3
len: 17
j_gene: TRBJ2-2
abundance: NA
d_gene: NA
CDR3aa: CASSQHVGDKNTGELFF
CDR3nt: TGCGCCAGCAGCCAACATGTGGGGGACAAGAACACCGGGGAGCTGTTTTTT

v_gene: TRBV20-1
len: 9
j_gene: TRBJ2-1
abundance: few
d_gene: NA
CDR3aa: CSARREQFF
CDR3nt: TGCAGTGCTAGAAGGGAGCAGTTCTTC

v_gene: TRBV20-1
len: 12
j_gene: TRBJ1-5
abundance: NA
d_gene: TRBD1
CDR3aa: CSAHTGVQPQHF
CDR3nt: TGCAGTGCCCATACAGGGGTTCAGCCCCAGCATTTT

v_gene: TRBV6-5
len: 14
j_gene: TRBJ1-1
abundance: NA
d_gene: NA
CDR3aa: CASSYSIAGMVTFF
CDR3nt: TGTGCCAGCAGTTACTCAATCGCGGGGATGGTAACTTTCTTT

v_gene: TRBV29-1
len: 13
j_gene: TRBJ1-1
abundance: NA
d_gene: NA
CDR3aa: CSVLPWPNTEAFF
CDR3nt: TGCAGCGTCCTCCCATGGCCGAACACTGAAGCTTTCTTT

v_gene: TRBV20-1
len: 13
j_gene: TRBJ2-7
abundance: NA
d_gene: TRBD2
CDR3aa: CSGAGDGYDEQYF
CDR3nt: TGCAGTGGGGCGGGAGACGGTTACGACGAGCAGTACTTC

v_gene: TRBV29-1
len: 12
j_gene: TRBJ1-4
abundance: NA
d_gene: NA
CDR3aa: CSVIATNEKLFF
CDR3nt: TGCAGCGTAATAGCAACTAATGAAAAACTGTTTTTT

v_gene: TRBV5-1
len: 14
j_gene: TRBJ2-2
abundance: NA
d_gene: NA
CDR3aa: CASSFQWGTGELFF
CDR3nt: TGCGCCAGCAGCTTTCAGTGGGGCACCGGGGAGCTGTTTTTT

v_gene: TRBV20-1
len: 16
j_gene: TRBJ2-1
abundance: NA
d_gene: TRBD2
CDR3aa: CSASGLAGGRYNEQFF
CDR3nt: TGCAGTGCTAGCGGACTAGCGGGAGGGAGGTACAATGAGCAGTTCTTC

v_gene: TRBV9
len: 14
j_gene: TRBJ2-1
abundance: NA
d_gene: TRBD2
CDR3aa: CASSVLASGSEQFF
CDR3nt: TGTGCCAGCAGCGTACTCGCTAGCGGGAGTGAGCAGTTCTTC

v_gene: TRBV15
len: 15
j_gene: TRBJ2-5
abundance: NA
d_gene: NA
CDR3aa: CATSRDRSYQETQYF
CDR3nt: TGTGCCACCAGCAGAGACAGATCGTACCAAGAGACCCAGTACTTC

v_gene: TRBV7-3
len: 16
j_gene: TRBJ2-2
abundance: few
d_gene: TRBD2
CDR3aa: CASSWNSGRGTGELFF
CDR3nt: TGTGCCAGCAGCTGGAATAGCGGGAGGGGAACCGGGGAGCTGTTTTTT

v_gene: TRBV4-2
len: 18
j_gene: TRBJ2-3
abundance: few
d_gene: TRBD2
CDR3aa: CASSQDLGGGRSTDTQYF
CDR3nt: TGTGCCAGCAGCCAAGATCTTGGGGGCGGGAGGAGCACAGATACGCAGTATTTT

v_gene: TRBV29-1
len: 13
j_gene: TRBJ2-5
abundance: NA
d_gene: TRBD1
CDR3aa: CSVGQGAGETQYF
CDR3nt: TGCAGCGTTGGCCAGGGGGCGGGGGAGACCCAGTACTTC

v_gene: TRBV20-1
len: 16
j_gene: TRBJ1-2
abundance: NA
d_gene: NA
CDR3aa: CSFRDQGRGLTGGYTF
CDR3nt: TGCAGTTTTAGAGACCAGGGTCGAGGCTTAACTGGGGGCTACACCTTC

v_gene: TRBV20-1
len: 14
j_gene: TRBJ2-5
abundance: few
d_gene: TRBD1
CDR3aa: CSATPGTVQETQYF
CDR3nt: TGCAGTGCTACCCCAGGGACAGTACAAGAGACCCAGTACTTC

v_gene: TRBV19
len: 18
j_gene: TRBJ1-5
abundance: NA
d_gene: TRBD1
CDR3aa: CASSRPGQGALGNQPQHF
CDR3nt: TGTGCCAGTAGTAGGCCGGGACAGGGGGCTTTGGGGAATCAGCCCCAGCATTTT

v_gene: TRBV29-1
len: 13
j_gene: TRBJ1-1
abundance: NA
d_gene: TRBD1
CDR3aa: CSAQTGADTEAFF
CDR3nt: TGCAGCGCCCAGACAGGGGCGGACACTGAAGCTTTCTTT

v_gene: TRBV7-2
len: 16
j_gene: TRBJ2-5
abundance: NA
d_gene: TRBD2
CDR3aa: CASSLALAGDQETQYF
CDR3nt: TGTGCCAGCAGCTTAGCGCTAGCGGGAGACCAAGAGACCCAGTACTTC

v_gene: TRBV6-1
len: 14
j_gene: TRBJ1-1
abundance: NA
d_gene: NA
CDR3aa: CATWVDSMNTEAFF
CDR3nt: TGTGCCACCTGGGTGGACAGCATGAACACTGAAGCTTTCTTT

v_gene: TRBV29-1
len: 11
j_gene: TRBJ1-2
abundance: many
d_gene: NA
CDR3aa: CSVEYLRGYTF
CDR3nt: TGCAGCGTTGAATACTTGAGGGGCTACACCTTC

v_gene: TRBV7-2
len: 13
j_gene: TRBJ2-3
abundance: many
d_gene: NA
CDR3aa: CASSPRHTDTQYF
CDR3nt: TGTGCCAGCAGTCCAAGACACACAGATACGCAGTATTTT

v_gene: TRBV11-2
len: 19
j_gene: TRBJ2-7
abundance: NA
d_gene: NA
CDR3aa: CASSPLPHEVDAGSYEQYF
CDR3nt: TGTGCCAGCAGCCCATTGCCCCATGAGGTTGACGCAGGATCCTACGAGCAGTACTTC

v_gene: TRBV7-2
len: 15
j_gene: TRBJ2-5
abundance: many
d_gene: TRBD2
CDR3aa: CASSPSGLVVETQYF
CDR3nt: TGTGCCAGCAGCCCATCGGGACTAGTCGTAGAGACCCAGTACTTC

v_gene: TRBV7-2
len: 15
j_gene: TRBJ2-7
abundance: few
d_gene: NA
CDR3aa: CASSLVLGSSYEQYF
CDR3nt: TGTGCCAGCAGCTTAGTCTTAGGAAGCTCCTACGAGCAGTACTTC

v_gene: TRBV12-3/TRBV12-4
len: 12
j_gene: TRBJ1-5
abundance: NA
d_gene: NA
CDR3aa: CASSPMNQPQHF
CDR3nt: TGTGCCAGCAGTCCTATGAATCAGCCCCAGCATTTT

v_gene: TRBV4-1
len: 15
j_gene: TRBJ2-1
abundance: many
d_gene: TRBD1
CDR3aa: CASSRVGTGSNEQFF
CDR3nt: TGCGCCAGCAGCCGCGTCGGGACAGGGAGCAATGAGCAGTTCTTC

v_gene: TRBV7-3
len: 15
j_gene: TRBJ2-1
abundance: few
d_gene: NA
CDR3aa: CASSPGLSWPNEQFF
CDR3nt: TGTGCCAGCAGCCCCGGCCTTAGTTGGCCCAATGAGCAGTTCTTC

v_gene: TRBV12-3/TRBV12-4
len: 14
j_gene: TRBJ2-1
abundance: many
d_gene: TRBD2
CDR3aa: CASSLGSGRNEQFF
CDR3nt: TGTGCCAGCAGTTTAGGTAGCGGGAGGAATGAGCAGTTCTTC

v_gene: TRBV28
len: 13
j_gene: TRBJ2-7
abundance: NA
d_gene: NA
CDR3aa: CASSFWATYEQYF
CDR3nt: TGTGCCAGCAGTTTTTGGGCGACGTACGAGCAGTACTTC

v_gene: TRBV4-2
len: 18
j_gene: TRBJ2-7
abundance: few
d_gene: NA
CDR3aa: CASSREGLRDCKRYEQYF
CDR3nt: TGTGCCAGCAGTCGCGAAGGACTCCGGGACTGCAAGAGGTACGAGCAGTACTTC

v_gene: TRBV27
len: 19
j_gene: TRBJ2-6
abundance: NA
d_gene: NA
CDR3aa: CASSLIASTIFSGANVLTF
CDR3nt: TGTGCCAGCAGTTTAATCGCCAGTACAATATTCTCTGGGGCCAACGTCCTGACTTTC

v_gene: TRBV4-3
len: 16
j_gene: TRBJ2-7
abundance: NA
d_gene: TRBD2
CDR3aa: CASSQDGAGGTYEQYF
CDR3nt: TGCGCCAGCAGCCAAGATGGAGCGGGAGGTACCTACGAGCAGTACTTC

v_gene: TRBV10-3
len: 17
j_gene: TRBJ2-2
abundance: NA
d_gene: TRBD1
CDR3aa: CAIPGRGQGRNTGELFF
CDR3nt: TGTGCCATCCCGGGGAGAGGACAGGGGCGGAATACCGGGGAGCTGTTTTTT

v_gene: TRBV6-1
len: 15
j_gene: TRBJ2-7
abundance: NA
d_gene: NA
CDR3aa: CASMRTGDMRREQYF
CDR3nt: TGTGCCAGCATGCGGACGGGAGACATGCGGAGGGAGCAGTACTTC

v_gene: TRBV7-2
len: 17
j_gene: TRBJ1-2
abundance: NA
d_gene: NA
CDR3aa: CASSLYTDRTANYGYTF
CDR3nt: TGTGCCAGCAGCTTATATACCGACAGGACCGCTAACTATGGCTACACCTTC